The next 29 T cell receptor beta chains were all read from a single sample in a study of shared clonotypes between healthy human individuals. Using immunoSEQ multiplex PCR, the repertoire was profiled, and TCRdb retains in-frame clones only, with some absent. Of some 320,000 clones listed, around 86% were seen once; the top ten hold roughly 16%. The material sequenced was memory CD8+ T cells sorted from blood. Described subset: CD45RO+ cells pooled with CCR7-negative TemRA cells. The source is a man aged 18 to 29 in good health.

This chain connects TRBV4-1 to TRBJ1-1, with D unclear. This CDR3 has 14 amino acids. Germline V lookup: CDR1 MGHRA, CDR2 YSYEKL. Trimming left V 1 base short and J 1 base short, with 7 bases between. CDR3: CASSQVGRNTEAFF. In DNA, the CDR3 is TGCGCCAGCAGCCAAGTAGGCAGGAACACTGAAGCTTTCTTT.

This clone was detected once. The rearrangement uses TRBV30 and TRBJ1-2; no clear D. The germline V gene has CDR1 GTSNPN and CDR2 SVGIG (reference sequence). Trimming took off 0 bases at V and 5 bases at J, with 19 bases between the two ends. There are 16 residues in the CDR3. In DNA, the CDR3 is TGTGCCTGGAGTGTACTGGGCGGTCGTACACTGTATGGCTACACCTTC. Amino acid sequence: CAWSVLGGRTLYGYTF. Combining the CDR3 with reference TRBV30 and TRBJ1-2 gives the whole variable domain SQTIHQWPATLVQPVGSPLSLECTVEGTSNPNLYWYRQAAGRGLQLLFYSVGIGQISSEVPQNLSASRPQDRQFILSSKKLLLSDSGFYLCAWSVLGGRTLYGYTFGSGTRLTVV.

Concerning this clone itself: The junction and the germline gene differ at one end; a read error may be behind it. The chain recombines TRBV4-3 with TRBJ2-1; TRBD1 or TRBD2 may be the D gene (5 bases each). The germline gives CDR1 LGHNA, CDR2 YSLEER. The CDR3 length is 16 residues. Here the CDR3 reads CAGSRLRDAAYNEQFF. In nucleotides, the CDR3 is TGCGCCGGCAGCCGGCTCCGGGACGCCGCTTACAATGAGCAGTTCTTC.

The chain recombines TRBV13 with TRBJ2-5; D possibly corresponds to TRBD2 (6 bases). Germline V CDR1 and CDR2: PRHDT, FYEKMQ (reference sequence). V shed 5 bases and J shed 5 bases, with 15 bases lying between them. The CDR3 has 14 amino acids. CDR3 region: CASSNRLVPETQYF. CDR3 nucleotide sequence: TGTGCCAGCAGCAACCGACTAGTTCCTGAGACCCAGTACTTC.

This clone was counted between two and nine times. The same CDR3 also results from other DNA sequences found in this sample. The rearrangement joins TRBV9 to TRBJ1-1, with D unclear. The germline gives CDR1 SGDLS, CDR2 YYNGEE. There are 12 residues in the CDR3. V was trimmed by 0 bases and J by 2 bases, leaving 2 bases between them. The CDR3 sequence is CASSVDNTEAFF. In nucleotides, the CDR3 is TGTGCCAGCAGCGTAGACAACACTGAAGCTTTCTTT.

This clone was seen just once. The rearrangement joins TRBV6-5 to TRBJ1-2, with unresolved D. Germline V gives CDR1 MNHEY, CDR2 SVGAGI. Trimming cost V 5 bases and J 4 bases, with 17 bases left between them. This CDR3 has 15 residues. The CDR3 nucleotides are TGTGCCAGCAGTCTCCTGCCTTCTGGGATCTATGGCTACACCTTC. This codes for CASSLLPSGIYGYTF.

The chain uses TRBV29-1 and TRBJ2-5; D possibly corresponds to TRBD2 (6 bases). CDR3 length: 15 residues. Germline V lookup: CDR1 SQVTM, CDR2 ANQGSEA. The V end was cut by 1 base, the J end by 3 bases, with 15 bases between. The CDR3 DNA is TGCAGCGTTGAAGGGCGGGACCAGATTAAAGAGACCCAGTACTTC. Its translation is CSVEGRDQIKETQYF.

The chain couples TRBV30 to TRBJ2-7; D is unclear. Trimming pared 3 bases from V and 4 bases from J, leaving 13 bases between. Germline V gives CDR1 GTSNPN, CDR2 SVGIG (reference sequence). The CDR3 has 13 amino acids. CDR3: CAWSAGIGYEQYF. In nucleotides, the CDR3 is TGTGCCTGGAGCGCTGGGATTGGATACGAGCAGTACTTC.

This rearrangement joins TRBV6-4 to TRBJ2-2; D gene uncertain. This CDR3 is built from 13 residues. V was clipped by 2 bases and J by 7 bases, with 8 bases between them. CDR1 MRHNA and CDR2 SNTAGT come from the germline V gene. The CDR3 loop is CASSDEYGGELFF. The DNA for the CDR3 is TGTGCCAGCAGTGACGAATATGGCGGGGAGCTGTTTTTT.

The J gene is TRBJ2-2, the V gene TRBV30; D remains ambiguous. CDR3 length: 13 amino acids. The germline V gene has CDR1 GTSNPN and CDR2 SVGIG (reference sequence). Trimming left V 1 base short and J 7 bases short, with 10 bases between. The CDR3 reads CAWSANSGGELFF. CDR3 nucleotide sequence: TGTGCCTGGAGTGCAAATTCGGGCGGGGAGCTGTTTTTT. Full variable domain (rest looked up from reference TRBV30 and TRBJ2-2): SQTIHQWPATLVQPVGSPLSLECTVEGTSNPNLYWYRQAAGRGLQLLFYSVGIGQISSEVPQNLSASRPQDRQFILSSKKLLLSDSGFYLCAWSANSGGELFFGEGSRLTVL.

The chain is built from TRBV4-1 and TRBJ2-1; TRBD2 is a possible D gene (6 bases). V lost 3 bases and J lost 3, with 15 bases in between. Germline loops: CDR1 MGHRA, CDR2 YSYEKL. This CDR3 has 16 amino acids. The CDR3 nucleotides are TGCGCCAGCAGCCATCCACCATCCGGGAGCTACAATGAGCAGTTCTTC. Amino acid sequence: CASSHPPSGSYNEQFF.

In nucleotides, the CDR3 is TGCAGCGTTGAAGACCCGCAGGACTACGAGCAGTACTTC. Its translation is CSVEDPQDYEQYF. The chain joins TRBV29-1 to TRBJ2-7, with no clear D. This CDR3 has 13 amino acids. Trimming took 0 bases from V and 3 from J, leaving 9 bases between them. From germline, CDR1 is SQVTM and CDR2 ANQGSEA.

This chain links TRBV7-6 with TRBJ2-7; D may correspond to TRBD1 or TRBD2 (5 bases each). Germline CDR1 and CDR2: SGHVS and FNYEAQ. V gave up 2 bases and J gave up 4 bases, with 12 bases separating them. The CDR3 covers 14 residues. This CDR3 reads CASSLRDAEYEQYF. DNA for the CDR3: TGTGCCAGCAGCTTAAGGGACGCCGAGTACGAGCAGTACTTC. The complete variable domain, with remaining parts taken from reference TRBV7-6 and TRBJ2-7, reads GAGVSQSPRYKVTKRGQDVALRCDPISGHVSLYWYRQALGQGPEFLTYFNYEAQQDKSGLPNDRFSAERPEGSISTLTIQRTEQRDSAMYRCASSLRDAEYEQYFGPGTRLTVT.

V usage is TRBV5-1 and J usage is TRBJ2-1; D unclear. CDR1 is SGHRS, CDR2 YFSETQ, per germline. V was clipped by 0 bases and J by 1 base, with 2 bases between them. The CDR3 is made up of 13 amino acids. The CDR3 protein is CASSLGSYNEQFF. The DNA of the CDR3 is TGCGCCAGCAGCTTGGGTTCCTACAATGAGCAGTTCTTC.

The chain joins TRBV6-6 to TRBJ2-7, with D possibly being TRBD1 (5 bases). Trimming removed 8 bases at V and 5 bases at J, with 19 bases between. Germline V CDR1 and CDR2: MNHNY, SVGAGI (reference sequence). The CDR3 spans 14 residues. The DNA of the CDR3 is TGTGCCAGCCGAGAAGGGGCACTTGACCACGAGCAGTACTTC. This sequence encodes CASREGALDHEQYF.

This clone was counted only a few times. CDR3 DNA: TGTGCCATCAGTACAGGAAACTATGGCTACACCTTC. Its protein is CAISTGNYGYTF. The genes are TRBV10-3 and TRBJ1-2, with D possibly being TRBD1 (5 bases). Looked up from germline, CDR1 is ENHRY and CDR2 is SYGVKD. V was shortened by 5 bases and J by 2 bases, with 6 bases between the two germline ends. The length of the CDR3 is 12 residues.

The chain couples TRBV7-3 to TRBJ2-1, with 7 bases lining up with TRBD1. The V segment lost 10 bases and the J segment 8 bases; nucleotides outside the gene matches: 5. The CDR3 spans 11 residues. The germline CDR1 and CDR2 sequences are SGHTA and FQGTGA. The CDR3 protein is CATRQGDEQFF. DNA for the CDR3: TGTGCCACTCGACAGGGCGATGAGCAGTTCTTC.

The CDR3 region has the DNA TGCAGCGTTGATGACAGGGGGAAAGGCACTGAAGCTTTCTTT. Translation gives CSVDDRGKGTEAFF. The chain joins TRBV29-1 to TRBJ1-1; 9 bases map to TRBD1. The length of the CDR3 is 14 residues. Germline CDR1 reads SQVTM; CDR2 reads ANQGSEA. V shed 3 bases and J 4 bases; nucleotides not matched to a gene: 6.

The CDR3 region has the DNA TGTGCCAGCGGGGACAGCTACGAGCAGTACTTC. This sequence encodes CASGDSYEQYF. The chain employs TRBV5-6 and TRBJ2-7; 7 nucleotides agree with TRBD1. The J segment lost 3 bases and the V segment lost 7 bases, leaving 1 base of the junction unmatched. The CDR3 covers 11 residues. The germline V gene has CDR1 SGHDT and CDR2 YYEEEE.

This clone was picked up one time. The CDR3 nucleotides read TGCGCCAGCAGCGAATGGGACAGGGGTGGCTATGGCTACACCTTC. Encoded protein: CASSEWDRGGYGYTF. The V and J genes are TRBV4-1 and TRBJ1-2; 10 nucleotides line up with TRBD1. Trimming cost V 5 bases and J 4 bases; bases outside gene matches: 7. CDR3 size: 15 residues. Germline V CDR1 and CDR2: MGHRA, YSYEKL.

This chain connects TRBV11-3 to TRBJ1-5; the match to TRBD1 covers 7 bases. V dropped 6 bases and J dropped 6; count of bases not matched to a gene: 8. The CDR3 length is 14 residues. The germline V gene has CDR1 SGHNT and CDR2 YENEEA. In nucleotides, the CDR3 is TGTGCCAGCAGTTCGGGACAGAAGGGTCAGCCCCAGCATTTT. This sequence encodes CASSSGQKGQPQHF.

The rearrangement links TRBV27 to TRBJ1-6; tentatively, D is TRBD1 (6 bases). This CDR3 region has 13 residues. In germline, CDR1 is MNHEY, CDR2 SMNVEV (reference sequence). V lost 10 bases, J lost 4 bases, and 11 bases lay in between. The CDR3 is CAIGQFYNSPLHF. In DNA form, the CDR3 reads TGTGCCATCGGACAGTTTTATAATTCACCCCTCCACTTT.

The chain uses TRBV5-6 and TRBJ2-1; 8 nucleotides match TRBD1. CDR3 length equals 17 residues. The V segment lost 4 bases and the J segment 6 bases; nucleotides outside the gene matches: 15. CDR1 SGHDT and CDR2 YYEEEE come from the germline V gene. The CDR3 DNA reads TGTGCCAGCAGCCCTCGGCAGGGGGCGGCCCAGGTCAATGAGCAGTTCTTC. Translating gives CASSPRQGAAQVNEQFF.

The chain combines TRBV10-3 with TRBJ2-1, with D maybe TRBD2 (6 bases). The ends were cut back, 0 bases at V and 3 bases at J, with 12 bases in the middle. Germline CDR1 and CDR2: ENHRY and SYGVKD. The CDR3 spans 16 residues. This CDR3 reads CAISESGGEIYNEQFF. CDR3 DNA sequence: TGTGCCATCAGTGAGTCCGGGGGAGAGATCTACAATGAGCAGTTCTTC.

This chain connects TRBV7-2 to TRBJ2-7; D is ambiguous. The CDR3 has 13 amino acids. V was cut by 5 bases and J by 3 bases, with 11 bases left in between. Per the germline V gene, CDR1 is SGHTA and CDR2 is FQGNSA. The chain's CDR3 is CASSTSTYYEQYF. DNA for the CDR3: TGTGCCAGCAGCACCTCGACCTACTACGAGCAGTACTTC.

The rearrangement uses TRBV9 and TRBJ2-4, with 9 bases fitting TRBD2. CDR1 and CDR2 from the germline V gene are SGDLS and YYNGEE. The CDR3 has 16 amino acids. With 4 bases clipped from V and 6 bases from J, the junction kept 11 bases outside the gene matches. The chain's CDR3 is CASSPQAGGNSNIQYF. CDR3 nucleotide sequence: TGTGCCAGCAGCCCCCAAGCGGGAGGAAACTCAAACATTCAGTACTTC. The variable domain in full, with the rest retrieved from reference TRBV9 and TRBJ2-4, is DSGVTQTPKHLITATGQRVTLRCSPRSGDLSVYWYQQSLDQGLQFLIQYYNGEERAKGNILERFSAQQFPDLHSELNLSSLELGDSALYFCASSPQAGGNSNIQYFGAGTRLSVL.

V and J are TRBV13 and TRBJ1-1; 7 bases agree with TRBD1. V dropped 5 bases and J dropped 5; count of bases not matched to a gene: 5. CDR3 size: 13 residues. The germline V gene has CDR1 PRHDT and CDR2 FYEKMQ (reference sequence). The CDR3 bases are TGTGCCAGCAGCCGGGGACAGAGAACTGAAGCTTTCTTT. Amino acids: CASSRGQRTEAFF.

The rearrangement links TRBV2 to TRBJ2-7, with a weak D call TRBD1 (5 bases). The CDR3 runs to 14 residues. The germline CDR1 and CDR2 sequences are SNHLY and FYNNEI. V lost 1 base to trimming and J lost 5 bases, with 12 bases between them. The CDR3 is CASSEGAGYHEQYF. For the CDR3, the DNA is TGTGCCAGCAGTGAAGGGGCAGGGTACCACGAGCAGTACTTC.

The DNA of the CDR3 is TGTGCCAGCAGCTTAGGTCCGTACTCTGGAAACACCATATATTTT. Protein: CASSLGPYSGNTIYF. J is TRBJ1-3 and V is TRBV11-2; D remains unclear. The germline CDR1 and CDR2 sequences are SGHAT and FQNNGV. The CDR3 spans 15 residues. Trimming shortened V by 1 base and J by 0 bases, and 7 bases separated the two germline ends.